The next 13 T cell receptor beta chains were all read from a single sample in a study of cytomegalovirus exposure and HLA in healthy donors. PCR primers comprised 60 Vbeta and 13 Jbeta primers. The table came from immunoSEQ multiplex PCR; TCRdb's copy has only in-frame clones and leaves some out. The data show 85,000 to 95,000 clones, over 55% seen once. Sequenced material: PBMCs. These receptors were collected from a woman aged 25 to 39 in good health and CMV-seronegative.

This clone was picked up a small number of times. DNA for the CDR3: TGTGCCAGCAGTGAAGCCGGCAGGGGGTCTAACGAGCAGTACTTC. Translated, it gives CASSEAGRGSNEQYF. This chain links TRBV6-1 with TRBJ2-7, with 7 bases identical to TRBD1. The CDR3 contains 15 residues. The trim removed 0 bases at V and 5 bases at J, leaving 7 bases unmatched. Germline loops: CDR1 MNHNS, CDR2 SASEGT.

The chain carries TRBV10-1 and TRBJ2-1; TRBD2 might be the D (6 bases). Germline V gene sequence: CDR1 WNHNN, CDR2 SYGVQD (reference sequence). The V and J ends lost 0 bases and 7 bases respectively, with 10 bases between them. The CDR3 sequence is 14 residues long. The CDR3 DNA reads TGCGCCAGCAGTGAGTCGATGGAGGGGAATGAGCAGTTCTTC. The encoded protein is CASSESMEGNEQFF.

This chain joins TRBV5-5 and TRBJ1-1; D is possibly TRBD1 (6 bases). The CDR3 sequence is 15 residues long. Germline V gene lookup returns CDR1 SGHKS and CDR2 YYEKEE (reference sequence). V lost 1 base and J lost 5, with 15 bases in between. The CDR3 spells CASSLQQGLWTEAFF. CDR3 coding DNA: TGTGCCAGCAGCTTGCAACAGGGATTATGGACTGAAGCTTTCTTT.

V is TRBV9 and J is TRBJ1-1, with unresolved D. The CDR3 spans 14 residues. Per germline, CDR1 SGDLS and CDR2 YYNGEE. Trimming pared 0 bases from V and 1 base from J, leaving 7 bases between. The CDR3 bases are TGTGCCAGCAGCGTAGTGGCCTCGAACACTGAAGCTTTCTTT. It yields the protein CASSVVASNTEAFF.

This clone was detected a few times. This chain joins TRBV7-2 and TRBJ1-2; 7 bases fit TRBD1. Trimming at V came to 4 bases and at J to 4 bases, leaving 9 bases not matched to a gene. This CDR3 region has 15 residues. The germline V gene encodes CDR1 SGHTA and CDR2 FQGNSA. The CDR3 sequence: CASSYDEGASYGYTF. In DNA, the CDR3 is TGTGCCAGCAGCTATGATGAGGGGGCAAGCTATGGCTACACCTTC. Combining the CDR3 with reference TRBV7-2 and TRBJ1-2 gives the whole variable domain GAGVSQSPSNKVTEKGKDVELRCDPISGHTALYWYRQSLGQGLEFLIYFQGNSAPDKSGLPSDRFSAERTGGSVSTLTIQRTQQEDSAVYLCASSYDEGASYGYTFGSGTRLTVV.

The V and J genes are TRBV5-8 and TRBJ2-5, with TRBD1 as a possible D gene (7 bases). V shed 5 bases and J shed 4 bases, with 18 bases lying between them. Germline CDR1 SGHTS, CDR2 YDEGEE. The CDR3 is made up of 15 amino acids. This chain's CDR3 is CASSKEGASRETQYF. In DNA form, the CDR3 reads TGTGCCAGCAGTAAGGAGGGGGCGAGTCGAGAGACCCAGTACTTC. The full variable domain, in which reference TRBV5-8 and TRBJ2-5 provide the parts outside the CDR3, is EAGVTQSPTHLIKTRGQQATLRCSPISGHTSVYWYQQALGLGLQFLLWYDEGEERNRGNFPPRFSGRQFPNYSSELNVNALELEDSALYLCASSKEGASRETQYFGPGTRLLVL.

The chain joins TRBV27 to TRBJ1-5; 7 nucleotides match TRBD1. V was pared by 8 bases and J by 2 bases, with 15 bases of the junction left unmatched. CDR3 length: 17 amino acids. The germline V gene encodes CDR1 MNHEY and CDR2 SMNVEV (reference sequence). CDR3 sequence (DNA): TGTGCCAGCCTTTCTCTGACAGGGATGATGGGCAATCAGCCCCAGCATTTT. Translated, it gives CASLSLTGMMGNQPQHF.

The chain recombines TRBV7-9 with TRBJ1-1; 9 bases line up with TRBD1. The CDR3 is made up of 14 amino acids. V lost 0 bases and J lost 12; bases outside the gene matches: 8. Germline V lookup: CDR1 SEHNR, CDR2 FQNEAQ (reference sequence). CDR3 protein: CASSLAGTGSPTFF. The CDR3 region has the DNA TGTGCCAGCAGCTTAGCCGGGACAGGGTCTCCGACTTTCTTT.

This chain joins TRBV5-4 and TRBJ1-2; maybe TRBD1 (6 bases). The germline V gene encodes CDR1 SGHNT and CDR2 YYREEE (reference sequence). Trimming took off 0 bases at V and 5 bases at J, with 8 bases between the two ends. The CDR3 loop spans 13 amino acids. The CDR3: CASSLGTGYGYTF. DNA of the CDR3: TGTGCCAGCAGCTTGGGCACAGGGTATGGCTACACCTTC.

This clone appeared a few times. The CDR3 loop reads CASSSNRGRSRDEQYF. Here the CDR3 DNA reads TGTGCCAGCAGTTCGAACAGGGGAAGGTCTAGGGACGAGCAGTACTTC. The rearrangement links TRBV28 to TRBJ2-7; 7 positions agree with TRBD1. With V trimmed by 4 bases and J by 5 bases, 14 bases remained unmatched. This CDR3 has 16 residues. Germline CDR1 reads MDHEN; CDR2 reads SYDVKM.

The chain carries TRBV19 and TRBJ2-3; 7 positions agree with TRBD1. The V segment lost 1 base and the J segment 2 bases; nucleotides outside the gene matches: 9. From germline, CDR1 is LNHDA and CDR2 SQIVND (reference sequence). The CDR3 totals 17 residues. The CDR3 coding sequence is TGTGCCAGTAGTATAGGCCGAGCAGGGGGATACACAGATACGCAGTATTTT. Translation: CASSIGRAGGYTDTQYF. Full variable domain (rest looked up from reference TRBV19 and TRBJ2-3): DGGITQSPKYLFRKEGQNVTLSCEQNLNHDAMYWYRQDPGQGLRLIYYSQIVNDFQKGDIAEGYSVSREKKESFPLTVTSAQKNPTAFYLCASSIGRAGGYTDTQYFGPGTRLTVL.

The chain combines TRBV28 with TRBJ1-5; 8 nucleotides match TRBD1. The CDR3 has 17 amino acids. V trimming: 1 base; J trimming: 6 bases; junction bases outside the gene matches: 11. Germline CDR1 reads MDHEN; CDR2 reads SYDVKM. The CDR3 nucleotides read TGTGCCAGCAGTTTATACGGCTCAGGGGGCGTAATTCAGCCCCAGCATTTT. It specifies CASSLYGSGGVIQPQHF.

V and J are TRBV11-2 and TRBJ2-1; 9 bases align to TRBD1. The germline gives CDR1 SGHAT, CDR2 FQNNGV. The CDR3 covers 14 residues. V shed 1 base, J shed 5 bases, and the junction held 0 bases outside the gene matches. The CDR3 DNA sequence: TGTGCCAGCAGCTTAGGGACAGGGGACAATGAGCAGTTCTTC. This codes for CASSLGTGDNEQFF. The full variable domain, rest sourced from reference TRBV11-2 and TRBJ2-1, is EAGVAQSPRYKIIEKRQSVAFWCNPISGHATLYWYQQILGQGPKLLIQFQNNGVVDDSQLPKDRFSAERLKGVDSTLKIQPAKLEDSAVYLCASSLGTGDNEQFFGPGTRLTVL.